A selection of T cell receptor beta chains follows, all from one sample in a study of Graves' ophthalmopathy and Graves' hyperthyroidism. TCRdb reprocessed the multiplex PCR reads via MiXCR and lists one record per CDR3 protein. The sample carries some 390,000 distinct CDR3 sequences, around 16% recorded once. The source material was peripheral blood. The receptor set was obtained from a woman between 18 and 29 years old with Graves' ophthalmopathy. The CDR3 runs from the conserved cysteine through the conserved F or W. D genes are given only for firm matches. Rows may omit the clone size; those that give it use once, few, many or a size class.

j_call v_call d_call clone_size cdr3_aa cdr3_nt
TRBJ1-5 TRBV6-1 - - CASSPALVSNQPQHF TGTGCCAGCAGCCCCGCCTTGGTCAGCAATCAGCCCCAGCATTTT
TRBJ2-7 TRBV5-1 - many CASSTSTGTASYEQYF TGCGCCAGCAGCACGTCCACCGGGACTGCCTCCTACGAGCAGTACTTC
TRBJ2-7 TRBV6-1 TRBD2 - CASRGLAGTSYEQYF TGTGCCAGCAGAGGACTAGCGGGAACCTCCTACGAGCAGTACTTC
TRBJ2-2 TRBV7-6 - many CASSLIRTNTGELFF TGTGCCAGCAGCCTGATAAGGACGAACACCGGGGAGCTGTTTTTT
TRBJ1-2 TRBV19 - many CASTNRGQDGGYTF TGTGCCAGTACTAATAGGGGCCAAGACGGGGGCTACACCTTC
TRBJ2-7 TRBV9 - many CASSVDMGYEQYF TGTGCCAGCAGCGTAGATATGGGTTACGAGCAGTACTTC
TRBJ2-5 TRBV6-2/TRBV6-3 - - CASSYSLAGYLETQYF TGTGCCAGCAGTTACTCATTGGCTGGGTATCTAGAGACCCAGTACTTC
TRBJ2-5 TRBV30 TRBD1 - CAWSPGTAQETQYF TGTGCCTGGAGTCCCGGGACAGCCCAAGAGACCCAGTACTTC
TRBJ1-2 TRBV7-9 - many CASSLSTARGGYTF TGTGCCAGCAGCTTATCGACCGCGAGGGGTGGCTACACCTTC
TRBJ1-1 TRBV6-1 - many CASTPRALNTEAFF TGTGCCAGCACCCCCCGGGCGTTGAACACTGAAGCTTTCTTT
TRBJ1-1 TRBV6-1 - - CASSERDQGTEAFF TGTGCCAGCAGTGAGCGGGACCAAGGAACTGAAGCTTTCTTT
TRBJ1-1 TRBV29-1 - many CSVNPGGGYTEAFF TGCAGCGTAAACCCTGGGGGGGGGTACACTGAAGCTTTCTTT
TRBJ2-2 TRBV7-9 TRBD1 many CASSLRAGGTGELFF TGTGCCAGCAGCCTCAGGGCAGGGGGAACCGGGGAGCTGTTTTTT
TRBJ2-5 TRBV15 - - CATSRVVGGTNQETQYF TGTGCCACCAGCAGAGTTGTAGGGGGGACTAACCAAGAGACCCAGTACTTC
TRBJ1-1 TRBV6-5 TRBD1 many CASSYSGTGGTEAFF TGTGCCAGCAGTTACTCCGGGACAGGGGGCACTGAAGCTTTCTTT
TRBJ1-5 TRBV12-3/TRBV12-4 - many CASSLSARTANQPQHF TGTGCCAGCAGTTTATCAGCCCGGACGGCTAATCAGCCCCAGCATTTT
TRBJ1-6 TRBV20-1 - many CSAVLEGVFGSPLHF TGCAGTGCAGTTCTCGAGGGGGTATTTGGTTCACCCCTCCACTTT
TRBJ1-5 TRBV19 - many CASSFLTPNQPQHF TGTGCCAGTAGTTTCCTCACCCCGAATCAGCCCCAGCATTTT
TRBJ2-7 TRBV7-2 - few CASSPRVDGLGEQYF TGTGCCAGCAGCCCACGGGTTGACGGATTGGGTGAGCAGTACTTC